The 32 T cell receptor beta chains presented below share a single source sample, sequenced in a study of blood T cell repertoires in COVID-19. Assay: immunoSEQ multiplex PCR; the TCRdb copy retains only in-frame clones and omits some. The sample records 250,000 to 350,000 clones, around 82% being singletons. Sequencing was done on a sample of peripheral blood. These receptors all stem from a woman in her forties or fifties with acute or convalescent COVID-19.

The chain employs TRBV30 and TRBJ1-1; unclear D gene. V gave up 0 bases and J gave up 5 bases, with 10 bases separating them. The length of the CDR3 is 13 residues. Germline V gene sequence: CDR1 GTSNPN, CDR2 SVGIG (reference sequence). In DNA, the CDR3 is TGTGCCTGGAGTGTAGAGGGTAGGACTGAAGCTTTCTTT. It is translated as CAWSVEGRTEAFF.

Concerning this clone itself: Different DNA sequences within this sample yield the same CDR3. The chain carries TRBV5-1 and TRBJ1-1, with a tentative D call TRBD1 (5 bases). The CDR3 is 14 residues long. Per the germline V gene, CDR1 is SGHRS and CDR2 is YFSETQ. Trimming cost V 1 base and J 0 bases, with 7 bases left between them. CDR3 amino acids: CASSLTGMNTEAFF. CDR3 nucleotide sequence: TGCGCCAGCAGCTTGACAGGTATGAACACTGAAGCTTTCTTT.

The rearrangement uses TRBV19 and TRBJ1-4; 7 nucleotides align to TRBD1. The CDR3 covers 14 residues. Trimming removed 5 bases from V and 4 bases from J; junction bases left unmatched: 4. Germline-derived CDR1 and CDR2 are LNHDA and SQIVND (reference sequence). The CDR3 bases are TGTGCCAGTAGTCCGCGACAGGGTAATGAAAAACTGTTTTTT. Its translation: CASSPRQGNEKLFF.

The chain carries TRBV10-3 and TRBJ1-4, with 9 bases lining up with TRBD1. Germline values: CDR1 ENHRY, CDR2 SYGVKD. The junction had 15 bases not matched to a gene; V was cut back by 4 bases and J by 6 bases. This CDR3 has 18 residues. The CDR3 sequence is CAISGTPINRGHYEKLFF. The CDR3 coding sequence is TGTGCCATCAGTGGGACACCTATTAACAGGGGGCATTATGAAAAACTGTTTTTT.

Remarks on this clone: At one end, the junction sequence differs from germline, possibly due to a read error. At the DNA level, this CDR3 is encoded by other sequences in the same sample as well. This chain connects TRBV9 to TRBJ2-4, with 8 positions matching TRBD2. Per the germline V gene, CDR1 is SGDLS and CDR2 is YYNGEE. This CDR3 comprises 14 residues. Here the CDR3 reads CASSGAGAGNIQYF. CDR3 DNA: TGCGCCAGCAGCGGAGCGGGGGCTGGAAACATTCAGTACTTC.

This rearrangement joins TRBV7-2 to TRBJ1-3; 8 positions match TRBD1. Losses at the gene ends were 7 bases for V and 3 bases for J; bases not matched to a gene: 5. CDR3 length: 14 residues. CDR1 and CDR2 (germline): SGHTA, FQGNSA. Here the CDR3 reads CASNPGTGGNTIYF. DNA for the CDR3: TGTGCCAGCAACCCCGGGACAGGTGGAAACACCATATATTTT.

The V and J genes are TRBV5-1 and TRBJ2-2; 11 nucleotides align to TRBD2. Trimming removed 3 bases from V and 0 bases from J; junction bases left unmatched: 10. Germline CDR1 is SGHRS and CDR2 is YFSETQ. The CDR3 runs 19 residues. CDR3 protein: CASSWPRLAGRTNTGELFF. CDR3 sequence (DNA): TGCGCCAGCAGCTGGCCCAGACTAGCGGGGCGTACGAACACCGGGGAGCTGTTTTTT. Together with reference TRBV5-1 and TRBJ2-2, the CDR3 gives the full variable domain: KAGVTQTPRYLIKTRGQQVTLSCSPISGHRSVSWYQQTPGQGLQFLFEYFSETQRNKGNFPGRFSGRQFSNSRSEMNVSTLELGDSALYLCASSWPRLAGRTNTGELFFGEGSRLTVL.

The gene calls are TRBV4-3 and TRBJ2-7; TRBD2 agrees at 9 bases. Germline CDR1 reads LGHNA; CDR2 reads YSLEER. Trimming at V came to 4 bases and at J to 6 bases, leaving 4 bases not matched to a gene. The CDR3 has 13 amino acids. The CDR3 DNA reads TGCGCCAGCAGCCTCGCGGGGGGGGGCGAGCAGTACTTC. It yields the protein CASSLAGGGEQYF.

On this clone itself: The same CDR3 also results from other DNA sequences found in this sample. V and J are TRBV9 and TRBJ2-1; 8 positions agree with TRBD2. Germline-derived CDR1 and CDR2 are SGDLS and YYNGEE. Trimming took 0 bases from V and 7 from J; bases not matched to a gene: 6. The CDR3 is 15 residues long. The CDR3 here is CASSVVGGADNEQFF. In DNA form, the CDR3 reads TGTGCCAGCAGCGTAGTCGGGGGGGCCGATAATGAGCAGTTCTTC.

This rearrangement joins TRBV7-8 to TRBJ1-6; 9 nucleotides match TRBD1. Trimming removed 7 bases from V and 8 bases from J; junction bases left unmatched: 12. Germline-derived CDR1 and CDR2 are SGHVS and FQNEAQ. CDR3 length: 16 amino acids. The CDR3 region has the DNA TGTGCCAGCACCCACCGGGACAGGGCGATGGATTCACCCCTCCACTTT. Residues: CASTHRDRAMDSPLHF.

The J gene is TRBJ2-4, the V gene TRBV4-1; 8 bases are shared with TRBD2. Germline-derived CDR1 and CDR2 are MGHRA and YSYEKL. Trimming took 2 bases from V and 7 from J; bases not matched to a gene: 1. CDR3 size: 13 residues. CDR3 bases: TGCGCCAGCAGCCAAAGCGGGAGTAACATTCAGTACTTC. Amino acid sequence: CASSQSGSNIQYF.

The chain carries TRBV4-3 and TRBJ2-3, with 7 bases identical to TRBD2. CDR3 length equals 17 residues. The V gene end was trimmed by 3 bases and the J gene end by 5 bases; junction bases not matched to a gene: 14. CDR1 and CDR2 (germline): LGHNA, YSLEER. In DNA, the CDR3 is TGCGCCAGCAGCCAGGAGGTAGGCGGGAGCGCGGAAGATACGCAGTATTTT. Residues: CASSQEVGGSAEDTQYF.

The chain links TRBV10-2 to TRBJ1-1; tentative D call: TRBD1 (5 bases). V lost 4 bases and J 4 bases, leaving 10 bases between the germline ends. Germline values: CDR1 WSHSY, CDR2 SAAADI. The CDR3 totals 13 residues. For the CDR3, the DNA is TGCGCCAGCAGTGCACAGGTTAGCACTGAAGCTTTCTTT. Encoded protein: CASSAQVSTEAFF.

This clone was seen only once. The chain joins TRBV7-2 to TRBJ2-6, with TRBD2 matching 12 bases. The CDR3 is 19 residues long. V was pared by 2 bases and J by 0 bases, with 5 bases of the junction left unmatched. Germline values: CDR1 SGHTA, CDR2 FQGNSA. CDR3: CASSLRTTSGSSGANVLTF. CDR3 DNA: TGTGCCAGCAGCTTACGGACGACTAGCGGGAGCTCTGGGGCCAACGTCCTGACTTTC.

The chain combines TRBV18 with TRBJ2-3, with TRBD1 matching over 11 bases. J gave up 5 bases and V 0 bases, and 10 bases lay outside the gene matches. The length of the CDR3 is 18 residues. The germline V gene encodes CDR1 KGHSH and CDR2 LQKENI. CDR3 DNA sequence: TGTGCCAGCTCACCACCGGTGGGGACAGGGGGTGAAGGAGATACGCAGTATTTT. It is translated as CASSPPVGTGGEGDTQYF.

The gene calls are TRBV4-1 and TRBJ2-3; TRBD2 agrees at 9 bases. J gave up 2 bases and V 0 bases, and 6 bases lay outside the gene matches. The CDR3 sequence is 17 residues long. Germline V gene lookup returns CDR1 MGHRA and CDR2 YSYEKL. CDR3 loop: CASSQDSLAGTTDTQYF. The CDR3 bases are TGCGCCAGCAGCCAAGATTCCCTAGCGGGGACCACAGATACGCAGTATTTT.

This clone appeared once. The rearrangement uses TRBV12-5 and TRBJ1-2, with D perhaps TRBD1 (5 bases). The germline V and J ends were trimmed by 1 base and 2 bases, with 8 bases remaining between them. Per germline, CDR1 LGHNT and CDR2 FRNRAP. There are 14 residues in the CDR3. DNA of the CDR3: TGTGCTAGTGGTTTGGGGGGGGTGAACTATGGCTACACCTTC. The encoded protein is CASGLGGVNYGYTF.

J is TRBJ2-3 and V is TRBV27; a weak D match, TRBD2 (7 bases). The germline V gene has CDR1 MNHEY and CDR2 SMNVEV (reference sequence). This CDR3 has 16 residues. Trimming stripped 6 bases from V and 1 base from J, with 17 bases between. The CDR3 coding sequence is TGTGCCAGCAGCAGGGGATGGGGGGGAGGCACAGATACGCAGTATTTT. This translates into CASSRGWGGGTDTQYF.

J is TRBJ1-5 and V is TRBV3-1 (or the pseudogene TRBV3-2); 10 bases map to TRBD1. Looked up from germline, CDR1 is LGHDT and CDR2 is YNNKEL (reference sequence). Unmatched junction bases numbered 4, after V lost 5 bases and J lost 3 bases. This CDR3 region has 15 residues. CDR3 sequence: CASSAGTGDNQPQHF. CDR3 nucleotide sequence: TGTGCCAGCAGCGCCGGGACAGGGGACAATCAGCCCCAGCATTTT.

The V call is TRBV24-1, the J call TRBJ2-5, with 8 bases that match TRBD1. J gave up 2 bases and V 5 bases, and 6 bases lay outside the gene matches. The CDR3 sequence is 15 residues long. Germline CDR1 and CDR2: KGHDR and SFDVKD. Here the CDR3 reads CATSAGRGRQETQYF. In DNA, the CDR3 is TGTGCCACCAGTGCAGGCAGGGGGCGGCAAGAGACCCAGTACTTC.

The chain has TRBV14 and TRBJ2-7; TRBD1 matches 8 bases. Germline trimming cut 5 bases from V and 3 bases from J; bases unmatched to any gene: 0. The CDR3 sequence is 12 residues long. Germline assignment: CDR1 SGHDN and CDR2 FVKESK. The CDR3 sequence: CASSGQGYEQYF. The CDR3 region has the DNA TGTGCCAGCAGCGGACAGGGCTACGAGCAGTACTTC.

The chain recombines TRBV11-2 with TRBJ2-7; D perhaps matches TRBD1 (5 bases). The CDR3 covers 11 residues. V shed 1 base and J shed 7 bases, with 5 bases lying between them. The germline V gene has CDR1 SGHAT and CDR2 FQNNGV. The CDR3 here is CASSLAGEQYF. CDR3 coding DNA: TGTGCCAGCAGCTTAGCAGGGGAGCAGTACTTC.

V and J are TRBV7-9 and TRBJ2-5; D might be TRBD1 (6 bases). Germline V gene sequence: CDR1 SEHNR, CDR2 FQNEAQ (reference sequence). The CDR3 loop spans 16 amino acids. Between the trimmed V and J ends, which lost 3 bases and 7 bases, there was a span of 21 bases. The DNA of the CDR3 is TGTGCCAGCAGCTTCACCGGGACACAGGCTGGGGCGACCCAGTACTTC. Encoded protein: CASSFTGTQAGATQYF.

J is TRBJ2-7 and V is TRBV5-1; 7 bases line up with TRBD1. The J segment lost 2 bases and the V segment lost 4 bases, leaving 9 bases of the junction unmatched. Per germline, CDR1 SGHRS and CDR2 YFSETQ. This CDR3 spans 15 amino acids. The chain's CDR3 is CASSTAGTVTYEQYF. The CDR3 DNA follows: TGCGCCAGCAGCACGGCCGGGACAGTGACCTACGAGCAGTACTTC.

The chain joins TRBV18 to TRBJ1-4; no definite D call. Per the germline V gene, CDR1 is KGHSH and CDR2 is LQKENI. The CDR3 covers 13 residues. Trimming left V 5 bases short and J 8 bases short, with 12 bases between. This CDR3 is CASSFLAREKLFF. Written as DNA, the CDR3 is TGTGCCAGCTCATTTCTGGCACGCGAAAAACTGTTTTTT.

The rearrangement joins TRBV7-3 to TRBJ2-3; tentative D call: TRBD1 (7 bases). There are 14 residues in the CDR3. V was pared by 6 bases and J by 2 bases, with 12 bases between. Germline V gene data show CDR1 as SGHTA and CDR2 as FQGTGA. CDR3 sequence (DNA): TGTGCCAGCAGTTCCAGGGGGGACACAGATACGCAGTATTTT. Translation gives CASSSRGDTDTQYF.

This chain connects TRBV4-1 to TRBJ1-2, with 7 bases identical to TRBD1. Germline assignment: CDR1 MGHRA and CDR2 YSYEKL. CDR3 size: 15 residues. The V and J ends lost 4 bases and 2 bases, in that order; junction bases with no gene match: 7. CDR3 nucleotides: TGCGCCAGCAGCCCTAGGACAGGCCTAAACTATGGCTACACCTTC. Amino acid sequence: CASSPRTGLNYGYTF.

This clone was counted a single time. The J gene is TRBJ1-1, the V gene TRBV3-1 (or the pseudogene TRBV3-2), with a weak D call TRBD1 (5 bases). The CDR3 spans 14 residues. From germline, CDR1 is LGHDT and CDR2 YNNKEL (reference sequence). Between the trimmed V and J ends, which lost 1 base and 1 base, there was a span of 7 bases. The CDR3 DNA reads TGTGCCAGCAGCCAAGTCACAGGGAACACTGAAGCTTTCTTT. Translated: CASSQVTGNTEAFF.

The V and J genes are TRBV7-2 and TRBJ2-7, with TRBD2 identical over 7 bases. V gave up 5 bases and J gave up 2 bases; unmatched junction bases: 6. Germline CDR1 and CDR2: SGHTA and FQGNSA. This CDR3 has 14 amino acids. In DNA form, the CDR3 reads TGTGCCAGCAGCGCGCACCGGGAGGCCTACGAGCAGTACTTC. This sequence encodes CASSAHREAYEQYF.

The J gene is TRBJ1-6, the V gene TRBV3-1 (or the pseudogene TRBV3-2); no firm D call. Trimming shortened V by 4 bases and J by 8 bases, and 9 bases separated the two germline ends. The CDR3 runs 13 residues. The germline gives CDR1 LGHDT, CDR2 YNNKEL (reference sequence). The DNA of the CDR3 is TGTGCCAGCAGCCGCGGGAGCGATTCACCCCTCCACTTT. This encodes CASSRGSDSPLHF.

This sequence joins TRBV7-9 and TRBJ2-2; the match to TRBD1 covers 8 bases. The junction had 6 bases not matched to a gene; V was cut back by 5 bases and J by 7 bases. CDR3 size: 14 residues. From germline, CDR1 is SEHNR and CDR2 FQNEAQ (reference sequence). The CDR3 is CASSLQGADGELFF. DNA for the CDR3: TGTGCCAGCAGCCTGCAGGGGGCGGACGGGGAGCTGTTTTTT.

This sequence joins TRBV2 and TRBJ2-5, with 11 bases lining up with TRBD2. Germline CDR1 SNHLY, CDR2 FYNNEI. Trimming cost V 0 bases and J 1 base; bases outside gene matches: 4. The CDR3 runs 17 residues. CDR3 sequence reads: CASSEARTSGSQETQYF. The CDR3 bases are TGTGCCAGCAGTGAAGCGCGGACTAGCGGGTCCCAAGAGACCCAGTACTTC.